The entry that follows covers one T cell receptor beta chain sequence. The antigen remains unidentified. The junction departs from the called germline gene at one end, perhaps through a read error. Taking about 19-32 mg of unsorted bulk tissue, the authors co-extracted RNA and DNA. Samples were taken from five separate regions of every tumor. This specimen belongs to a study of tumor-infiltrating lymphocytes in primary liver carcinoma. Study-level background: Read depth, roughly 3.5 to 8 million productive TCRbeta reads, did not differ significantly between tissues. Study-wide findings and caveats: Lower overlap was observed for tumor-adjacent and tumor-blood pairs relative to tumor region pairs.

A constant-region primer served to make TCR beta cDNA from about 0.45 ug total RNA. Each TCR beta library was derived from three nested multiplex PCR rounds that employed slightly modified ARM-PCR. In the first two PCR rounds, TRBV1-TRBV30 forward primers were paired with a C-beta reverse primer, and each round lasted roughly 9 cycles. In TCRdb, the multiplex PCR reads were re-called with MiXCR into one record per CDR3 protein. The sample holds about 54,000 distinct CDR3 sequences, about three quarters seen once. Germline-derived CDR1 and CDR2 are MNHNS and SASEGT. There are 18 residues in the CDR3. What was sequenced was liver tumor tissue from sampling region 2. Subset described: tumor region T2, inferior pole. The chain couples TRBV6-1 to TRBJ2-3; 8 bases fit TRBD2. This sequence originates from a man aged 40-49 years with primary liver carcinoma and hepatitis B virus infection. CDR3 amino acids: CAGSEPASGPYSTDTQYF. The CDR3 nucleotides are TGTGCCGGCAGTGAACCAGCTAGCGGGCCGTATAGCACAGATACACAATATTTT.